The clone carrying this TCR beta chain was recorded a few times. Its target is unknown. The data derive from a study of Graves' ophthalmopathy and Graves' hyperthyroidism. General study findings and limits: A 13-signature model separated ophthalmopathy from stable hyperthyroidism, reaching less than 90% sensitivity and roughly 84% specificity cross-validated. Most expanded thyroid clonotypes above 0.001 frequency also appeared in blood.

Other autoimmune disease, uncontrolled infection, pregnancy and lactation led to exclusion. Fresh peripheral blood (around 9.7 ml) yielded the PBMCs. For repertoire sequencing, the TCR beta CDR3 regions were amplified from RNA transcripts. An opening RT-PCR round employed HTBI primers and preceded a second-round multiplex PCR. From the multiplex PCR reads, TCRdb called clonotypes with MiXCR, one entry per CDR3 protein. The sample holds about 740,000 distinct CDR3 sequences, approximately 40% seen once. V lost 3 bases and J 3 bases, leaving 11 bases between the germline ends. The CDR3 is 15 residues long. Germline loops: CDR1 SGHAT, CDR2 FQNNGV.

The sequence was obtained from an adult man with Graves' ophthalmopathy. Sequenced sample: peripheral blood. This chain uses TRBV11-2 with TRBJ2-2; D is tentatively TRBD1 or TRBD2 (6 bases each). The CDR3 nucleotides are TGTGCCAGCAGCTTGTCGGGGGCGTACACCGGGGAGCTGTTTTTT. This sequence encodes CASSLSGAYTGELFF.